This T cell receptor beta chain derives from a study of blood T cell repertoires in COVID-19 (dated by TCRdb to 2018 to 2021). Background for the entire study: Samples from collaborators originated in the United States, Italy and Spain and spanned both the acute and convalescent phases of COVID-19. The material from the prospective study consisted of cDNA or gDNA derived from T cells, B-cell-depleted T cells, or PBMCs. Subjects who had been exposed to COVID-19, were actively infected with it, or had recovered from it provided the deeply sampled blood TCRbeta repertoires that made up the dataset. The repertoires were made available in a free public database intended to serve as a resource for research on the immune response to SARS-CoV-2. The samples were drawn from the first 160 participants of the ongoing ImmuneRACE study and from over 950 subjects provided by 6 global collaborators. Nearly every sample came with metadata listing a de-identified subject ID, COVID-19 status, age in years and sex. HLA class I and class II types, where available, came from metadata supplied by the sample provider rather than from assay-based typing. Results and caveats for the whole study, not just this receptor: How much clinical and demographic metadata was included differed by source and by participant, and the metadata was provided uncurated.

From the cysteine through the phenylalanine, the CDR3 covers 12 amino acids. Just CDR3 DNA is preserved here, 36 bases in frame from base 1. Between the V and J ends, shortened by 7 bases and 7 bases respectively, the junction contains 16 bases. Taken from the germline V gene (reference sequence), the CDR1 and CDR2 loops are GTSNPN and SVGIG. In the case of this clone: Its cognate antigen has yet to be identified. No base qualities exist here, and no much larger clone lies one base off it.

TCRbeta CDR3 regions were amplified from genomic DNA using the immunoSEQ Assay, a bias-controlled multiplex PCR. The authors' analysis ran thus. Nucleated cell counts per sample were estimated from amplification of reference gene primers within the assay. To quantify the absolute abundance of each unique TCRbeta CDR3 rearrangement, sequence reads were collapsed and filtered. For each sample, productive Simpson clonality was calculated by taking the square root of Simpson's diversity index across productive rearrangements. This is the immuneACCESS table as TCRdb keeps it, with only in-frame sequences that have V and J called. A part of the clones is gone; compared with another copy, unresolved V genes explain less than half, and the rest is unexplained. V and J calls and clone size are given by that table; D and trimming were obtained from the DNA. For this sample there are hundreds of thousands of clones; 84% appear just once. The ten most abundant clones make up 15% to 20% of the sample.

Whole blood was collected in K2EDTA tubes by collaborating institutions according to the institutions' own protocols. For TCRbeta analysis, collaborators shipped samples in one of three forms: frozen whole blood, isolated PBMCs, or DNA extracted from either of those sample types. Sequences were obtained from peripheral blood. The sequence was collected from a woman of 80 years or more with active or convalescent COVID-19. The chain is made from TRBV30 and TRBJ1-2; no D gene is confidently identified. The CDR3 in this case is CAYAERRGGYTF. The sequenced DNA: TGTGCCTACGCCGAGAGGCGAGGTGGCTACACCTTC.